This T cell receptor (beta chain) came from a study of CD8 T cells in ankylosing spondylitis. Study-level results: For ankylosing spondylitis blood, a TCR beta motif of about 8 highly homologous variants appeared characteristic.

This clonotype was seen ten or more times. The antigen remains undetermined. TCRdb reanalysed the 5' RACE reads using MiXCR and keeps one entry per CDR3 protein. Among roughly 120,000 distinct CDR3 sequences, over 6.5% were seen once, and the ten largest hold 9% to 15%. Germline CDR1 SGDLS, CDR2 YYNGEE. The CDR3 contains 15 residues. Trimming removed 1 base from V and 2 bases from J, with 13 bases in between. Sequences were obtained from blood, either unsorted or a sorted T cell fraction (not recorded which). V and J are TRBV9 and TRBJ2-7; perhaps D is TRBD1 or TRBD2 (5 bases each). This clonotype originated in a male donor with ankylosing spondylitis or in good health (not recorded which). The CDR3 spells CASSVSPRDAYEQYF. CDR3 nucleotides: TGTGCCAGCAGCGTATCCCCCCGGGACGCCTACGAGCAGTACTTC.